This entry describes one TCR beta chain. Its antigen is unidentified. The sample originates from a study of cytomegalovirus exposure and HLA in healthy donors. Points from the study as a whole: Sequencing likely generated an artifact that appeared as a cluster of highly shared sequence variants. An analysis was carried out at a later point. It showed that HLA-associated TCR beta chains were more clonally expanded than equally common non-associated chains.

Amplification used 60 Vbeta primers and 13 Jbeta primers. This table comes from immunoSEQ multiplex PCR, and its TCRdb copy is limited to in-frame clones, with some not included. This sample carries 150,000 to 200,000 clones, more than 70% of them seen once, and the ten largest clones take roughly 6.2%. The sequence came from a male donor in good health and CMV-seropositive. Source material: PBMCs.

CDR3 amino acids: CASSLGVEQFF. The CDR3 nucleotides are TGTGCCAGCAGCTTAGGGGTAGAGCAGTTCTTC. The chain is built from TRBV5-4 and TRBJ2-1; D may be TRBD1 (5 bases). Germline V lookup: CDR1 SGHNT, CDR2 YYREEE (reference sequence). CDR3 size: 11 residues. V lost 2 bases to trimming and J lost 10 bases, with 7 bases between them.